Shown below are 18 T cell receptor beta chains from a single sample sequenced in a study of T-cell reconstitution after alpha-beta-depleted transplantation in children (dated by TCRdb to about 2016). The treatment or condition label of this sample denotes: allogeneic hematopoietic cell transplantation with graft depleted of TCRalphabeta T cells and CD19 B cells. Library generation was performed with PCR. The run used an Illumina HiSeq 2500. Molecular barcoding was employed in the preparation of TCR libraries, with unique molecular identifiers being used to normalize TCRbeta repertoire quantification. The public reads were quality trimmed at Q25 with fastp and then assembled into clones with MiXCR by TCRdb, keeping productive beta chains. Every entry covers one CDR3 protein and lists the most common genes and DNA from its rows. The sample data list about 980,000 distinct CDR3 sequences, and 25% to 35% of these were observed just once. In total, the top ten clones hold 28% of the sample.

Sample: PBMCs, mostly from graft donor cells, taken 360 days after TCRalphabeta/CD19-depleted stem cell transplant. The receptors come from a boy under two years old who had a stem cell transplant for SCID, so the T cells may come from the graft donor.

The chain joins TRBV12-3 or TRBV12-4 to TRBJ2-1; a possible D gene is TRBD2 (5 bases). CDR3 length equals 15 residues. Trimming removed 2 bases from V and 5 bases from J, with 13 bases in between. CDR3 protein: CASSLPSRGNNEQFF. For the CDR3, the DNA is TGTGCCAGCAGTTTACCTAGCCGGGGTAACAATGAGCAGTTCTTC.

The chain employs TRBV6-1 and TRBJ2-7, with D uncertain. The CDR3 extends over 13 amino acids. Germline V gives CDR1 MNHNS, CDR2 SASEGT. V lost 8 bases and J 6 bases, leaving 17 bases between the germline ends. This chain's CDR3 is CASSRDGRLEQYF. The CDR3 DNA sequence: TGTGCCAGCTCACGTGACGGACGCCTCGAGCAGTACTTC.

The rearrangement links TRBV29-1 to TRBJ1-2; D is perhaps TRBD1 (5 bases). Looked up from germline, CDR1 is SQVTM and CDR2 is ANQGSEA. This CDR3 is 12 amino acids long. V lost 0 bases, J lost 5 bases, and 7 bases lay in between. The CDR3 coding sequence is TGCAGCGTTGAAGACCCAGGGTATGGCTACACCTTC. Amino acid sequence: CSVEDPGYGYTF.

The sample holds a few counts of this clonotype. V is TRBV20-1 and J is TRBJ2-7; D is unclear. The germline CDR1 and CDR2 sequences are DFQATT and SNEGSKA (reference sequence). V was pared by 5 bases and J by 3 bases, with 17 bases between. CDR3 length: 14 residues. The CDR3 is CSAALAEGRYEQYF. CDR3 DNA: TGCAGTGCTGCCCTGGCCGAAGGGCGCTACGAGCAGTACTTC.

This clonotype has just a few counts. J is TRBJ2-3 and V is TRBV5-1; D is possibly TRBD2 (6 bases). CDR1 and CDR2 from the germline V gene are SGHRS and YFSETQ. V lost 4 bases, J lost 0 bases, and 12 bases lay in between. This CDR3 is 15 amino acids long. The CDR3 nucleotides read TGCGCCAGCAGCACCGGACTACCGAGCACAGATACGCAGTATTTT. This encodes CASSTGLPSTDTQYF.

This clonotype was counted between two and nine times. Written as DNA, the CDR3 is TGTGCCAGCAGCTTAGTAACGGGGACAGATAACTATGGCTACACCTTC. Translation gives CASSLVTGTDNYGYTF. The rearrangement joins TRBV7-9 to TRBJ1-2; 7 positions match TRBD1. The CDR3 runs 16 residues. Germline V gene sequence: CDR1 SEHNR, CDR2 FQNEAQ (reference sequence). V shed 1 base and J 1 base; nucleotides not matched to a gene: 6.

The chain joins TRBV11-2 to TRBJ2-7; a weak D match, TRBD1 (5 bases). The CDR3 consists of 15 residues. V was cut by 2 bases and J by 2 bases, with 13 bases left in between. Looked up from germline, CDR1 is SGHAT and CDR2 is FQNNGV. The CDR3 sequence is CASSLQGQGTYEQYF. The CDR3 nucleotides read TGTGCCAGCAGCTTACAGGGCCAGGGCACCTACGAGCAGTACTTC.

This clonotype was recorded many times. The chain carries TRBV3-1 and TRBJ2-7, with 7 bases aligning to TRBD1. CDR1 and CDR2 from the germline V gene are LGHDT and YNNKEL (reference sequence). This CDR3 region has 13 residues. V lost 1 base to trimming and J lost 5 bases; unmatched junction nucleotides: 2. CDR3 protein: CASSQGGGNEQYF. CDR3 bases: TGTGCCAGCAGCCAAGGAGGGGGCAACGAGCAGTACTTC.

V and J are TRBV27 and TRBJ2-5, with 8 bases aligning to TRBD2. The CDR3 has 14 amino acids. V lost 5 bases to trimming and J lost 5 bases; unmatched junction nucleotides: 7. Germline values: CDR1 MNHEY, CDR2 SMNVEV (reference sequence). CDR3 loop: CASSPARGGETQYF. CDR3 coding DNA: TGTGCCAGCAGTCCCGCCCGGGGGGGGGAGACCCAGTACTTC.

The chain has TRBV29-1 and TRBJ2-7; D is uncertain. The CDR3 runs to 14 residues. V was cut by 3 bases and J by 0 bases, with 12 bases left in between. In germline, CDR1 is SQVTM, CDR2 ANQGSEA. Written as DNA, the CDR3 is TGCAGCGTTGAGGGCCGAGGACCCTCCTACGAGCAGTACTTC. It is translated as CSVEGRGPSYEQYF.

This clonotype was counted between two and nine times. The genes are TRBV6-1 and TRBJ2-7; the D gene is possibly TRBD1 (6 bases). Trimming cost V 5 bases and J 6 bases, with 17 bases left between them. Germline V gene sequence: CDR1 MNHNS, CDR2 SASEGT. The CDR3 extends over 14 amino acids. This CDR3 is CASSIDRIAGEQYF. DNA of the CDR3: TGTGCCAGCAGTATAGACAGGATTGCGGGCGAGCAGTACTTC.

This clonotype appeared a single time. V gene TRBV5-1 combines with J gene TRBJ2-7, with TRBD1 identical over 7 bases. The trim removed 0 bases at V and 5 bases at J, leaving 8 bases unmatched. Germline V gene lookup returns CDR1 SGHRS and CDR2 YFSETQ. This CDR3 is 15 amino acids long. The CDR3 loop is CASSLGQGFKHEQYF. CDR3 nucleotide sequence: TGCGCCAGCAGCTTGGGACAGGGCTTTAAGCACGAGCAGTACTTC.

This clonotype was seen a handful of times. The chain employs TRBV10-3 and TRBJ1-5; maybe TRBD1 (5 bases). The CDR3 has 16 amino acids. Germline V gene lookup returns CDR1 ENHRY and CDR2 SYGVKD. The V gene lost 0 bases and the J gene lost 5 bases, with 14 bases spanning the gap. The CDR3 is CAISESAGNYYQPQHF. The CDR3 bases are TGTGCCATCAGTGAGTCGGCAGGGAACTATTATCAGCCCCAGCATTTT.

The CDR3 is CASTRDRGPYNEQFF. CDR3 coding DNA: TGTGCCAGCACCCGGGACAGGGGGCCGTACAATGAGCAGTTCTTC. The chain employs TRBV12-3 or TRBV12-4 and TRBJ2-1, with 12 bases fitting TRBD1. The CDR3 covers 15 residues. The V gene end was trimmed by 7 bases and the J gene end by 4 bases; junction bases not matched to a gene: 5.

The gene calls are TRBV4-3 and TRBJ1-2; the D gene is possibly TRBD1 (5 bases). Germline CDR1 and CDR2: LGHNA and YSLEER. V lost 0 bases and J 2 bases, leaving 13 bases between the germline ends. CDR3 length: 16 residues. CDR3 sequence reads: CASSQDSWGGNYGYTF. Here the CDR3 DNA reads TGCGCCAGCAGCCAAGATAGTTGGGGCGGAAACTATGGCTACACCTTC.

The chain joins TRBV20-1 to TRBJ1-2; possibly TRBD1 for D (5 bases). The CDR3 length is 12 residues. In germline, CDR1 is DFQATT, CDR2 SNEGSKA (reference sequence). DNA of the CDR3: TGCAGGGCAGGGTCGGAGGGCTATGGCTACACCTTC. Protein product: CRAGSEGYGYTF.

This rearrangement joins TRBV10-3 to TRBJ2-3, with D hard to call. V lost 9 bases to trimming and J lost 3 bases, with 7 bases between them. The CDR3 runs 11 residues. Germline assignment: CDR1 ENHRY and CDR2 SYGVKD. CDR3 residues: CAISRTDTQYF. In DNA, the CDR3 is TGTGCCATTAGTAGGACAGATACGCAGTATTTT.

This clonotype has more than one count but fewer than ten. The rearrangement links TRBV2 to TRBJ2-2; D may correspond to TRBD1 or TRBD2 (5 bases each). The germline V gene has CDR1 SNHLY and CDR2 FYNNEI. The V end lost 7 bases, the J end lost 5 bases, and 11 bases lay between the germline ends. CDR3 size: 13 residues. The CDR3 reads CASTGTSTGELFF. The CDR3 nucleotides are TGTGCCAGCACAGGGACCTCGACCGGGGAGCTGTTTTTT.